This T cell receptor (beta chain) was found in a study of blood T cells in healthy people across ages. Comment on this clonotype: Its cognate antigen is unknown.

A sample-barcoded 5' primer and a J-beta primer mix were used in a second PCR of about 7 to 12 cycles. Each CDR3 protein gets one entry after TCRdb re-called the 5' RACE reads with MiXCR. The sample carries approximately 810,000 distinct CDR3 sequences, roughly 26% recorded once. Collection of ten milliliters of peripheral blood was performed for each donor. V lost 5 bases to trimming and J lost 9 bases, with 16 bases between them. There are 13 residues in the CDR3. Broader study findings: No conclusive comparison of naive versus antigen-experienced cells was possible with unsorted PBMCs. In older individuals, TCR beta diversity per million T cells was lower, falling roughly linearly with age. Estimates drawn from one million T cells were deemed to understate diversity.

Input material: blood. The gene calls are TRBV12-3 or TRBV12-4 and TRBJ2-5, with a weak D call TRBD1 (7 bases). The origin of this receptor is a woman older than 75 in good health. The DNA of the CDR3 is TGTGCCAGCAGTAGAGACAGGGAGGATGCCCAGTACTTC. Translated, it gives CASSRDREDAQYF.